The next 5 T cell receptor beta chains were all read from a single sample in a study of Graves' ophthalmopathy and Graves' hyperthyroidism. Researchers took RNA transcripts and amplified TCR beta CDR3 regions from them. RT-PCR in the first round used HTBI primers; a second-round multiplex PCR followed. Each CDR3 protein gets one entry after TCRdb re-called the multiplex PCR reads with MiXCR. Among about 620,000 distinct CDR3 sequences listed, 20% to 25% were seen once. Sequencing was done on a sample of peripheral blood. The receptors here all came from a woman between 18 and 30 years old with stable Graves' hyperthyroidism. Some clones in this sample may be carry-over from other donors' samples.

This clonotype was picked up a small number of times. The chain combines TRBV12-3 or TRBV12-4 with TRBJ2-1; D may be TRBD2 (6 bases). V was trimmed by 5 bases and J by 6 bases, leaving 8 bases between them. The CDR3 is made up of 12 amino acids. The CDR3 reads CASSGDFNEQFF. The CDR3 DNA follows: TGTGCCAGCAGTGGGGACTTCAATGAGCAGTTCTTC.

This clonotype was recorded a few times. The chain carries TRBV7-2 and TRBJ2-5; 12 bases fit TRBD2. This CDR3 is built from 17 residues. After removal of 0 bases from V and 1 base from J, the junction contained 3 bases not matched to a gene. The germline V gene has CDR1 SGHTA and CDR2 FQGNSA. CDR3 nucleotides: TGTGCCAGCAGCTTAGCAGCACTAGCGGGAGGCCAAGAGACCCAGTACTTC. Amino acids: CASSLAALAGGQETQYF.

In its sample, this clonotype was seen many times. V and J are TRBV20-1 and TRBJ1-2; TRBD1 is a possible D gene (6 bases). The germline gives CDR1 DFQATT, CDR2 SNEGSKA (reference sequence). This CDR3 is 16 amino acids long. V was pared by 6 bases and J by 1 base, with 21 bases between. The CDR3 reads CSAKKGQYLLNYGYTF. The CDR3 DNA is TGCAGTGCGAAAAAAGGACAGTACCTCCTTAACTATGGCTACACCTTC.

This clonotype came up many times. The rearrangement links TRBV12-5 to TRBJ1-1; D remains unclear. The CDR3 extends over 12 amino acids. V lost 2 bases, J lost 8 bases, and 9 bases lay in between. Germline CDR1 and CDR2: LGHNT and FRNRAP. The CDR3 spells CASGLPTLEAFF. The CDR3 DNA sequence: TGTGCTAGTGGTTTGCCCACTTTAGAAGCTTTCTTT.

The chain combines TRBV6-1 with TRBJ1-5; D is unclear. V lost 4 bases to trimming and J lost 7 bases, with 17 bases between them. The CDR3 runs to 15 residues. Germline V CDR1 and CDR2: MNHNS, SASEGT. The CDR3 protein is CASSGSSGSNQPQHF. CDR3 DNA sequence: TGTGCCAGCAGTGGGTCGTCGGGAAGTAACCAGCCCCAGCATTTT.